This is a list of T cell receptor beta chains from one sample in a study of early T cells in non-severe SARS-CoV-2 infection. TCRdb re-derived calls from the 5' RACE reads in MiXCR, one entry per CDR3 protein. The table has over 100,000 distinct CDR3 sequences, around 13% seen once. Sequenced sample: whole blood. These receptors were collected from an adult who was a healthcare worker with PCR-confirmed SARS-CoV-2 infection or an uninfected control (not recorded which). Each CDR3 is given with its conserved first and last residue. The D gene is left open where the match is weak. Size values are once, few and many counts, or a class for expanded clones, and some rows have none.

V gene,D gene,J gene,clone size,CDR3 protein,CDR3 DNA
TRBV20-1,.,TRBJ2-5,.,CSAMEAGETQYF,TGCAGTGCTATGGAAGCGGGAGAGACCCAGTACTTC
TRBV6-5,.,TRBJ2-3,many,CASSYSQGTTDTQYF,TGTGCCAGCAGTTACTCTCAGGGAACCACAGATACGCAGTATTTT
TRBV28,.,TRBJ1-1,.,CASSFRLNTEAFF,TGTGCCAGCAGTTTTCGGTTGAACACTGAAGCTTTCTTT
TRBV12-3/TRBV12-4,.,TRBJ2-1,few,CASTDSDSPNEQFF,TGTGCCAGCACCGATTCGGACAGCCCCAATGAGCAGTTCTTC
TRBV28,TRBD1,TRBJ1-6,few,CASGTGNSPLHF,TGTGCCAGCGGGACAGGGAATTCACCCCTCCACTTT
TRBV7-6,TRBD1,TRBJ1-1,many,CASSLRQGAYTEAFF,TGTGCCAGCAGCTTACGTCAGGGGGCTTACACTGAAGCTTTCTTT
TRBV20-1,TRBD1,TRBJ1-4,.,CSARDRGKKLFF,TGCAGTGCTAGGGACAGGGGAAAGAAACTGTTTTTT
TRBV14,TRBD2,TRBJ2-3,few,CASSPQAGGRRTDTQYF,TGTGCCAGCAGCCCTCAAGCGGGAGGGCGGCGGACGGATACGCAGTATTTT
TRBV12-3/TRBV12-4,.,TRBJ2-7,.,CASSLWRDSDEQYF,TGTGCCAGCAGCCTATGGCGGGATTCTGACGAGCAGTACTTC
TRBV9,.,TRBJ1-3,few,CASSVDGNTIYF,TGTGCCAGCAGCGTAGATGGAAACACCATATATTTT
TRBV4-2,.,TRBJ1-2,few,CASSQGQRRLVAPNYGYTF,TGTGCCAGCAGCCAAGGGCAAAGACGTCTAGTGGCACCTAACTATGGCTACACCTTC
TRBV12-3/TRBV12-4,.,TRBJ2-1,medium-sized,CASSFNAPSQFF,TGTGCCAGCAGTTTCAACGCACCGTCACAGTTCTTC
TRBV4-1,TRBD2,TRBJ2-3,many,CASSHPLAGGQNTQYF,TGCGCCAGCAGCCATCCTCTAGCGGGAGGGCAAAATACGCAGTATTTT
TRBV11-2,.,TRBJ2-3,many,CASSLGQFTDTQYF,TGTGCCAGCAGCTTGGGCCAGTTCACAGATACGCAGTATTTT
TRBV28,TRBD2,TRBJ2-4,few,CASSQPPGLAEGAKNIQYF,TGTGCCAGCAGTCAACCCCCTGGACTAGCGGAGGGGGCCAAAAACATTCAGTACTTC
TRBV12-3/TRBV12-4,.,TRBJ1-1,many,CASSLGRGAFF,TGTGCCAGCAGTTTAGGCAGAGGAGCTTTCTTT
TRBV29-1,.,TRBJ1-5,.,CSVEVDSNQPQHF,TGCAGCGTTGAGGTAGATAGCAATCAGCCCCAGCATTTT
TRBV19,.,TRBJ2-1,.,CASSITPGEQFF,TGTGCCAGTAGTATTACGCCTGGTGAGCAGTTCTTC
TRBV25-1,.,TRBJ1-2,many,CASSEEGSLGYTF,TGTGCCAGCAGTGAAGAAGGCTCCCTTGGCTACACCTTC
TRBV20-1,.,TRBJ2-2,few,CSATGGLTGELFF,TGCAGTGCCACCGGCGGGCTGACCGGGGAGCTGTTTTTT
TRBV25-1,.,TRBJ2-7,many,CASSDTRDSSYEQYF,TGTGCCAGCAGTGACACGCGGGACAGCTCCTACGAGCAGTACTTC
TRBV29-1,.,TRBJ2-7,many,CSVAGAYEQYF,TGCAGCGTTGCTGGAGCCTACGAGCAGTACTTC
TRBV19,.,TRBJ1-5,.,CASSPPIVWVGGNQPQHF,TGTGCCAGTAGTCCACCCATTGTTTGGGTGGGGGGCAATCAGCCCCAGCATTTT
TRBV12-3/TRBV12-4,TRBD2,TRBJ2-1,many,CASSFGGSHNEQFF,TGTGCCAGCAGTTTTGGCGGGAGCCACAATGAGCAGTTCTTC
TRBV7-2,TRBD1,TRBJ1-2,few,CASSLPGRGQSVYGYTF,TGTGCCAGCAGCTTACCTGGTCGGGGACAGAGTGTCTATGGCTACACCTTC
TRBV5-1,.,TRBJ1-2,.,CASSLVGPTTGYTF,TGCGCCAGCAGCTTGGTTGGGCCGACGACTGGCTACACCTTC
TRBV10-2,.,TRBJ2-7,few,CASSESGPIYEQYF,TGCGCCAGCAGTGAGTCGGGACCGATCTACGAGCAGTACTTC
TRBV11-2,.,TRBJ2-6,few,CASSFGLGANVLTF,TGTGCCAGCAGCTTTGGGCTAGGGGCCAACGTCCTGACTTTC
TRBV20-1,.,TRBJ2-4,few,CSAERRGAKNIQYF,TGCAGTGCGGAGCGGAGGGGGGCCAAAAACATTCAGTACTTC
TRBV20-1,.,TRBJ2-7,.,CSASRTTNYEQYF,TGCAGTGCTAGCCGTACAACGAACTACGAGCAGTACTTC
TRBV6-2/TRBV6-3,.,TRBJ2-2,.,CASSYYAGRTGELFF,TGTGCCAGCAGTTATTACGCAGGGAGGACCGGGGAGCTGTTTTTT
TRBV6-1,.,TRBJ1-1,many,CASRGTVNTEAFF,TGTGCCAGCAGAGGGACGGTGAACACTGAAGCTTTCTTT
TRBV6-5,.,TRBJ2-4,few,CASSYSGRNIQYF,TGTGCCAGCAGTTATTCCGGGCGAAACATTCAGTACTTC
TRBV18,TRBD2,TRBJ2-1,.,CASSPKRSPLADTSYNEQFF,TGTGCCAGCTCACCAAAACGTTCCCCACTAGCGGATACCTCCTACAATGAGCAGTTCTTC
TRBV7-9,.,TRBJ1-2,many,CASSPLSYGYTF,TGTGCCAGCAGCCCCCTTAGCTATGGCTACACCTTC
TRBV12-3/TRBV12-4,.,TRBJ2-4,few,CASTQAIAKNIQYF,TGTGCCAGCACCCAAGCAATAGCCAAAAACATTCAGTACTTC
TRBV28,.,TRBJ2-7,once,CASSSTTEREQYF,TGTGCCAGCAGTTCTACTACAGAGCGCGAGCAGTACTTC
TRBV7-2,TRBD2,TRBJ2-1,many,CASSLGGLSGRAKFNEQFF,TGTGCCAGCAGCTTAGGAGGTTTGAGCGGGAGGGCCAAGTTTAATGAGCAGTTCTTC
TRBV28,.,TRBJ2-1,.,CASSTGTVGPYEQFF,TGTGCCAGCAGTACCGGGACCGTCGGTCCCTATGAGCAGTTCTTC
TRBV18,TRBD1,TRBJ1-2,few,CASSSGTGANYGYTF,TGTGCCAGCTCTTCCGGGACAGGGGCCAACTATGGCTACACCTTC
TRBV29-1,.,TRBJ2-4,.,CSVEGPRENHIQYF,TGCAGCGTTGAAGGTCCCCGGGAGAACCACATTCAGTACTTC
TRBV4-3,TRBD2,TRBJ2-7,many,CASSQDTSDYEQYF,TGCGCCAGCAGCCAAGATACTAGCGACTACGAGCAGTACTTC
TRBV6-2/TRBV6-3,TRBD2,TRBJ2-1,many,CASSYLVGRALDEQFF,TGTGCCAGCAGTTACCTTGTCGGGAGGGCCTTAGATGAGCAGTTCTTC
TRBV7-9,.,TRBJ2-7,many,CASSPSPGPNEQYF,TGTGCCAGCAGCCCCTCCCCCGGGCCCAACGAGCAGTACTTC
TRBV5-6,TRBD1,TRBJ2-7,few,CASSGWDRESEQYF,TGTGCCAGCAGCGGCTGGGACAGGGAAAGCGAGCAGTACTTC
TRBV6-2/TRBV6-3,.,TRBJ1-5,.,CASVAGVGQPQHF,TGTGCCAGCGTAGCAGGGGTCGGTCAGCCCCAGCATTTT
TRBV29-1,.,TRBJ1-2,.,CSVVDSNYGYTF,TGCAGCGTCGTGGACAGCAACTATGGCTACACCTTC
TRBV2,TRBD1,TRBJ1-1,few,CASGGYRGSEAFF,TGTGCCAGCGGGGGGTACAGGGGCTCTGAAGCTTTCTTT
TRBV29-1,.,TRBJ2-3,few,CSVDGTQETDTQYF,TGCAGCGTTGATGGGACACAGGAAACAGATACGCAGTATTTT
TRBV6-1,.,TRBJ2-5,many,CASREPQVLLETQYF,TGTGCCAGCAGGGAGCCGCAGGTTTTACTAGAGACCCAGTACTTC
TRBV2,TRBD1,TRBJ1-2,many,CASRGTGFYGYTF,TGTGCCAGCAGAGGGACAGGATTCTATGGCTACACCTTC
TRBV2,TRBD2,TRBJ2-1,.,CASTRTSRGYNEQFF,TGTGCCAGCACCAGGACTAGTCGAGGTTACAATGAGCAGTTCTTC
TRBV5-4,.,TRBJ2-5,.,CASSLIAGASQETQYF,TGTGCCAGCAGTTTAATCGCTGGGGCTAGCCAAGAGACCCAGTACTTC
TRBV5-1,.,TRBJ2-3,many,CASSLERGGTDTQYF,TGCGCCAGCAGCTTGGAGAGGGGCGGCACAGATACGCAGTATTTT
TRBV13,TRBD1,TRBJ1-2,few,CASRSQGTGPFGTF,TGTGCCAGCAGGTCCCAAGGGACAGGACCCTTTGGCACCTTC
TRBV5-4,TRBD2,TRBJ2-6,many,CASSLGEGNSGANVLTF,TGTGCCAGCAGCTTGGGGGAGGGGAACTCTGGGGCCAACGTCCTGACTTTC
TRBV11-2,.,TRBJ1-6,few,CASSWWTEKNSPLHF,TGTGCCAGCAGCTGGTGGACAGAGAAAAATTCACCCCTCCACTTT
TRBV7-9,.,TRBJ1-1,few,CASSSTTGLALQNTEAFF,TGTGCCAGCAGCTCTACGACCGGGCTGGCATTGCAGAACACTGAAGCTTTCTTT